This record covers a single T cell receptor (beta chain). The data were obtained in a study of blood T cell repertoires in COVID-19. Study-level background: Donors in the United States, Italy and Spain gave samples during acute or convalescent COVID-19. PBMCs, B-cell-depleted T cells, or T cells provided the cDNA or gDNA that made up the material.

Original data processing: Reference gene primer amplification in the assay estimated nucleated cell counts. The table came from immunoSEQ multiplex PCR; TCRdb's copy has only in-frame clones and leaves some out. V and J calls and clone size are as listed in that table; D and trimming were resolved from the DNA. The profile covers approximately 150,000 clones, with more than 75% appearing a single time and less than 10% taken by the ten largest. Germline V gene data show CDR1 as MNHEY and CDR2 as SVGAGI. This CDR3 has 13 amino acids. The V and J ends lost 2 bases and 4 bases respectively, with 9 bases between them.

The sample comprised peripheral blood. This chain connects TRBV6-5 to TRBJ2-7, with TRBD1 as a possible D gene (5 bases). The clonotype originates from a woman aged 45 to 65 with active or convalescent COVID-19. CDR3 sequence (DNA): TGTGCCAGCAGTTACGCAGGGCGTTACGAGCAGTACTTC. Translation: CASSYAGRYEQYF.